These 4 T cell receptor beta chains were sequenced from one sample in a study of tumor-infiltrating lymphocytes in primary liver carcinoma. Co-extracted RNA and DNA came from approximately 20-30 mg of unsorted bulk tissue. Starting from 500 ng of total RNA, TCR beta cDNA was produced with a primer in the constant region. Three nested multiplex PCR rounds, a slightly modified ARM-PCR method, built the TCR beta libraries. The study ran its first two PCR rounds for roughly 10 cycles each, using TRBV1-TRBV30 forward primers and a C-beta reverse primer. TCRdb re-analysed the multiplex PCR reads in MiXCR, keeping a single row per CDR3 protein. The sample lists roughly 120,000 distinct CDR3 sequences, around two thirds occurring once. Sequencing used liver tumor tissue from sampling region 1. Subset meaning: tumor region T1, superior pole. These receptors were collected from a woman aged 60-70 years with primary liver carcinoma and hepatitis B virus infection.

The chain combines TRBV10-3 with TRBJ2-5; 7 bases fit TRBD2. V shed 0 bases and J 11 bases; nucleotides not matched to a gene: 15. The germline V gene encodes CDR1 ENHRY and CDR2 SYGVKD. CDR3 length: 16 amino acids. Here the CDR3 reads CAISESGGLVGGTQYF. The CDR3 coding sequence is TGTGCCATCAGTGAGTCGGGAGGACTAGTGGGAGGGACTCAGTACTTC.

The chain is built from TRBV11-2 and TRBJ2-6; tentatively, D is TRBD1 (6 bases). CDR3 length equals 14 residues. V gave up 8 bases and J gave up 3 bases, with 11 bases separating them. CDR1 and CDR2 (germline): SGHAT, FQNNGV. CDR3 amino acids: CASFETGGANVLTF. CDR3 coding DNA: TGTGCCAGCTTCGAGACAGGTGGGGCCAACGTCCTGACTTTC.

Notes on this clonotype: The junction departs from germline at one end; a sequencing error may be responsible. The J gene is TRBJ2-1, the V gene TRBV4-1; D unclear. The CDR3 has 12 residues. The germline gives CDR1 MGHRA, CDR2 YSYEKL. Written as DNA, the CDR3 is TGCGCCAACAGCCAACTTGGGAATGAGCAGTTGTTC. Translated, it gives CANSQLGNEQLF.

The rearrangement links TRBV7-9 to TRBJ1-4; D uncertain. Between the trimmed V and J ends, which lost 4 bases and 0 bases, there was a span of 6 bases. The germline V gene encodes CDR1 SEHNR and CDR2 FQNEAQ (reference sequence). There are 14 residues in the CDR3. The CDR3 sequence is CASSSLATNEKLFF. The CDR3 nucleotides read TGTGCCAGCAGCTCGCTAGCAACTAATGAAAAACTGTTTTTT.